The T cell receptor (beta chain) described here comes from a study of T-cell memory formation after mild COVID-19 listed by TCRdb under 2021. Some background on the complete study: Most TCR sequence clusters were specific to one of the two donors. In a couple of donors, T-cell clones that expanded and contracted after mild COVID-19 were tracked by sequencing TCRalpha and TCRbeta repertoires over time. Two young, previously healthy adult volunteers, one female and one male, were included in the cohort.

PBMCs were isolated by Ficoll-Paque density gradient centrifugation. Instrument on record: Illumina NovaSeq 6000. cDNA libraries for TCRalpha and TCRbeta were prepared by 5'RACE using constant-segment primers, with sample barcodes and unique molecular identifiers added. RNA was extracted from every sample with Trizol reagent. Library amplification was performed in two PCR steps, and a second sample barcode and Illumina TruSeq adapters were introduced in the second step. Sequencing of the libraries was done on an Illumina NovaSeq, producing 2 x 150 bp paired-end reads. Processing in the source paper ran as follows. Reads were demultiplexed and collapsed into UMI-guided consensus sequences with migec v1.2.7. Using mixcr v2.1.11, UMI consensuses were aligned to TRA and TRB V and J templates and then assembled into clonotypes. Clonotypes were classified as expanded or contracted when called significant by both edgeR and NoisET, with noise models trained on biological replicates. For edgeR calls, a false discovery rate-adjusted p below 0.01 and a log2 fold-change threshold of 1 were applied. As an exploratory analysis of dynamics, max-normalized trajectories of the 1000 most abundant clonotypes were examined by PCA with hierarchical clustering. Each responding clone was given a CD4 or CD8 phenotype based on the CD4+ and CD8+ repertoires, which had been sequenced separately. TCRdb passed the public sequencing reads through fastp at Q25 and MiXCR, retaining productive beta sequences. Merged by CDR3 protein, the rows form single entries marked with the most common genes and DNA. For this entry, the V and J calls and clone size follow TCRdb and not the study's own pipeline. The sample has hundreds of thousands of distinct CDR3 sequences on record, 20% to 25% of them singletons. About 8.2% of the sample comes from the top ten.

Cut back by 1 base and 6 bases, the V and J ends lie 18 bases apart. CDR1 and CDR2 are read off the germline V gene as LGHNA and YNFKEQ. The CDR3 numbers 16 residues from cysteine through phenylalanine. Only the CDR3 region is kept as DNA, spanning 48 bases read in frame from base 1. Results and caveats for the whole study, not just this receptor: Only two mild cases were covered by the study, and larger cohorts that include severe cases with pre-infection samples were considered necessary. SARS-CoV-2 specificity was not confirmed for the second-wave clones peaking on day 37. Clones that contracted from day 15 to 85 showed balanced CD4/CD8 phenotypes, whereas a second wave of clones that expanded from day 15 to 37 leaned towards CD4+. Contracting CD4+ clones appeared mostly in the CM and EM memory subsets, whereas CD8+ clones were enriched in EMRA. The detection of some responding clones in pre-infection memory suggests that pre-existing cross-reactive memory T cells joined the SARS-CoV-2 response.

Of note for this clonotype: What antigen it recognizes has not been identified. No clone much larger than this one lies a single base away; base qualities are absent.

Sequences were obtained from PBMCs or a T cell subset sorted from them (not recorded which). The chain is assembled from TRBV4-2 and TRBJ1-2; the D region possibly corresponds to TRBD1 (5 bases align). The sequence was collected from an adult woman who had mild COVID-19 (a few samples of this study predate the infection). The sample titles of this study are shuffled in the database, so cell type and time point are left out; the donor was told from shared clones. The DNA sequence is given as TGTGCCAGCAGCCAAGTTGAGTCAGGGCTACTTAATGGCTACACCTTC. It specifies CASSQVESGLLNGYTF.